The subject of this entry is one TCR beta chain. Assay used: immunoSEQ multiplex PCR; TCRdb lists only in-frame clones, some missing. The data show 2,500,000 or so clones, with around 92% seen just once and 0.37% held by the top ten. The data belong to a study of shared clonotypes between healthy human individuals. The sequencing sample was made of naive CD4+ T cells from PBMCs. The subset denotes: CD45RA+ positively selected. This sequence was found in a young man in good health. Some clones in this sample may be carry-over from other donors' samples.

DNA of the CDR3: TGTGCCAGCAGTTCCCTGGCGCTGGCTGAGTACGAGCAGTACTTC. It codes for CASSSLALAEYEQYF. The chain couples TRBV27 to TRBJ2-7, with D hard to call. Germline assignment: CDR1 MNHEY and CDR2 SMNVEV (reference sequence). V gave up 4 bases and J gave up 4 bases, with 17 bases separating them. This CDR3 has 15 residues.